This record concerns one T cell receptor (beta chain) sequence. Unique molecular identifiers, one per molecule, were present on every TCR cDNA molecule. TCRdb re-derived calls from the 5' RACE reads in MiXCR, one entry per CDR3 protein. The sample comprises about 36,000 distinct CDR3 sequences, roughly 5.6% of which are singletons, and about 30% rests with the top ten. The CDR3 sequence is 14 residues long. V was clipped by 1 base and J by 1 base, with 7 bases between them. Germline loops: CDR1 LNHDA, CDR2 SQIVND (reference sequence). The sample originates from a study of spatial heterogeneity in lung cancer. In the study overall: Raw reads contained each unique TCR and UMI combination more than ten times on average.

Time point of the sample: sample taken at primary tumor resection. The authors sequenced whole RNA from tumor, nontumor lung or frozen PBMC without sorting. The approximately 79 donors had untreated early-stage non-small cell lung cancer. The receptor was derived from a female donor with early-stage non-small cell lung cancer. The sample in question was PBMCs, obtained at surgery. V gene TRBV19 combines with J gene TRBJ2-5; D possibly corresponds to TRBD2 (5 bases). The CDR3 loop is CASSIVGGQETQYF. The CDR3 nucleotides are TGTGCCAGTAGTATAGTCGGAGGCCAAGAGACCCAGTACTTC. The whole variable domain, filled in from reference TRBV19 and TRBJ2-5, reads DGGITQSPKYLFRKEGQNVTLSCEQNLNHDAMYWYRQDPGQGLRLIYYSQIVNDFQKGDIAEGYSVSREKKESFPLTVTSAQKNPTAFYLCASSIVGGQETQYFGPGTRLLVL.